This entry lists 22 T cell receptor beta chains sequenced from one sample in a study of identical twins. TCRdb ran MiXCR on the 5' RACE reads and lists one entry per CDR3 protein. Found here are fewer than 450,000 distinct CDR3 sequences, about 9% of them singletons; the top ten hold roughly 8.9%. The sequencing sample was made of naive T cells sorted from blood. The receptors originated from a woman aged 45-59 years in good health.

This clonotype was detected many times. This chain connects TRBV12-3 or TRBV12-4 to TRBJ2-7; 9 bases match TRBD2. This CDR3 has 16 residues. V lost 5 bases, J lost 3 bases, and 11 bases stayed unmatched. This chain's CDR3 is CASSARLLAGDYEQYF. The DNA of the CDR3 is TGTGCCAGCAGTGCCCGATTATTAGCGGGAGACTACGAGCAGTACTTC.

The chain uses TRBV29-1 and TRBJ2-5; D uncertain. The V end was cut by 4 bases, the J end by 4 bases, with 10 bases between. There are 12 residues in the CDR3. Per the germline V gene, CDR1 is SQVTM and CDR2 is ANQGSEA. The CDR3, as DNA: TGCAGCGTTGGAGGCGGATCAGAGACCCAGTACTTC. Protein sequence: CSVGGGSETQYF.

This clonotype has a count of ten or more. The rearrangement uses TRBV12-3 or TRBV12-4 and TRBJ2-1, with a weak D call TRBD1 (5 bases). The CDR3 has 11 amino acids. V lost 3 bases and J 9 bases, leaving 6 bases between the germline ends. CDR3 DNA: TGTGCCAGCAGTTTTAGGGGTGAGCAGTTCTTC. It is translated as CASSFRGEQFF.

V and J are TRBV20-1 and TRBJ2-2; 10 bases are a match to TRBD1. The CDR3 extends over 15 amino acids. V lost 6 bases, J lost 8 bases, and 12 bases stayed unmatched. Looked up from germline, CDR1 is DFQATT and CDR2 is SNEGSKA (reference sequence). In nucleotides, the CDR3 is TGCAGTGCCATTGACAGGGGGCTTTCGTCAGGGGAGCTGTTTTTT. It translates to CSAIDRGLSSGELFF.

There are a few counts of this clonotype. V is TRBV3-1 and J is TRBJ2-1; 7 bases are shared with TRBD2. The CDR3 length is 15 residues. Looked up from germline, CDR1 is LGHDT and CDR2 is YNNKEL (reference sequence). V trimming: 1 base; J trimming: 8 bases; junction bases outside the gene matches: 8. CDR3 sequence: CASSQGQRDRDEQFF. CDR3 sequence (DNA): TGTGCCAGCAGCCAAGGTCAGCGGGATAGGGATGAGCAGTTCTTC.

The chain carries TRBV14 and TRBJ1-6, with D unclear. This CDR3 is built from 17 residues. Germline CDR1 and CDR2: SGHDN and FVKESK. The ends were cut back, 1 base at V and 0 bases at J, with 10 bases in the middle. The CDR3 sequence is CASSQVAESSYNSPLHF. In nucleotides, the CDR3 is TGTGCCAGCAGCCAAGTGGCGGAAAGCTCCTATAATTCACCCCTCCACTTT.

Ten or more counts support this clonotype. The chain recombines TRBV7-9 with TRBJ2-1; TRBD1 is a possible D gene (5 bases). Germline assignment: CDR1 SEHNR and CDR2 FQNEAQ (reference sequence). V gave up 5 bases and J gave up 7 bases, with 21 bases separating them. The CDR3 has 16 amino acids. The CDR3 region is CASSQGAEWGRNEQFF. The DNA for the CDR3 is TGTGCCAGCAGCCAGGGTGCGGAGTGGGGAAGGAATGAGCAGTTCTTC.

This clonotype was seen only a few times. The genes are TRBV20-1 and TRBJ1-6; D is unresolved. The V gene's germline CDR1 is DFQATT and CDR2 SNEGSKA (reference sequence). The V end was cut by 3 bases, the J end by 1 base, with 10 bases between. The CDR3 is made up of 15 amino acids. CDR3 in amino acids: CSASSGVSYNSPLHF. The CDR3 DNA follows: TGCAGTGCTAGTTCCGGGGTTTCCTATAATTCACCCCTCCACTTT.

The chain has TRBV10-2 and TRBJ2-7, with 10 bases aligning to TRBD1. V trimming: 2 bases; J trimming: 6 bases; junction bases outside the gene matches: 7. CDR3 length equals 15 residues. CDR1 is WSHSY and CDR2 is SAAADI in the germline V gene. CDR3 region: CASSEARQGASEQYF. The CDR3 bases are TGCGCCAGCAGTGAGGCGAGACAGGGGGCTAGCGAGCAGTACTTC.

Only a few counts were recorded for this clonotype. The junction shows a germline mismatch at one end, possibly a read error. The chain uses TRBV28 and TRBJ2-2; D ambiguous. This CDR3 has 12 residues. The V gene's germline CDR1 is MDHEN and CDR2 SYDVKM. The DNA of the CDR3 is TGTGCCAGCAGCTTATTAGTGGGGGAGCTGTTTTTT. The encoded protein is CASSLLVGELFF.

V and J are TRBV29-1 and TRBJ1-2; weak D call: TRBD1 (6 bases). CDR3 length: 12 residues. CDR1 and CDR2 (germline): SQVTM, ANQGSEA. V dropped 7 bases and J dropped 2 bases, with 11 bases sitting between them. CDR3 protein: CSAMGANYGYTF. The CDR3 DNA reads as TGCAGCGCGATGGGGGCCAACTATGGCTACACCTTC.

In this sample, this clonotype turned up a few times. DNA for the CDR3: TGCAGTGCCCGGGAGGGGGGATTCAGTATGAACACTGAAGCTTTCTTT. As protein: CSAREGGFSMNTEAFF. This sequence joins TRBV20-1 and TRBJ1-1; maybe TRBD1 (6 bases). V was cut by 6 bases and J by 0 bases, with 20 bases left in between. This CDR3 spans 16 amino acids. CDR1 is DFQATT and CDR2 is SNEGSKA in the germline V gene (reference sequence).

V usage is TRBV5-6 and J usage is TRBJ1-1; 11 bases fit TRBD1. Trimming took 4 bases from V and 7 from J; bases not matched to a gene: 12. Germline CDR1 reads SGHDT; CDR2 reads YYEEEE. This CDR3 comprises 16 residues. For the CDR3, the DNA is TGTGCCAGCAGCAATAACCGGGACAGGGGGATTTATGAAGCTTTCTTT. Amino acids: CASSNNRDRGIYEAFF.

This clonotype was detected many times. The chain couples TRBV20-1 to TRBJ2-7, with 7 bases that match TRBD2. Trimming at V came to 0 bases and at J to 2 bases, leaving 10 bases not matched to a gene. The CDR3 spans 16 residues. The germline CDR1 and CDR2 sequences are DFQATT and SNEGSKA (reference sequence). CDR3 loop: CSARDRGGSLPYEQYF. The CDR3 DNA reads as TGCAGTGCTAGAGATAGGGGCGGGAGCTTGCCCTACGAGCAGTACTTC.

The genes are TRBV5-1 and TRBJ2-2; D unresolved. Trimming took 2 bases from V and 7 from J, leaving 6 bases between them. Germline V gene sequence: CDR1 SGHRS, CDR2 YFSETQ. This CDR3 is 12 amino acids long. The CDR3 DNA sequence: TGCGCCAGCAGCTTCTGGCTCGGGGAGCTGTTTTTT. Its translation: CASSFWLGELFF.

In its sample, this clonotype was seen a few times. The rearrangement uses TRBV5-1 and TRBJ2-2, with D perhaps matching TRBD1 or TRBD2 (5 bases each). Germline CDR1 is SGHRS and CDR2 is YFSETQ. The CDR3 runs to 18 residues. V was trimmed by 4 bases and J by 2 bases, leaving 21 bases between them. Written as DNA, the CDR3 is TGCGCCAGCAGCGGGGGTTTATGGGCTAGCACAAACACCGGGGAGCTGTTTTTT. Protein sequence: CASSGGLWASTNTGELFF. The full variable domain, completed using reference TRBV5-1 and TRBJ2-2, is KAGVTQTPRYLIKTRGQQVTLSCSPISGHRSVSWYQQTPGQGLQFLFEYFSETQRNKGNFPGRFSGRQFSNSRSEMNVSTLELGDSALYLCASSGGLWASTNTGELFFGEGSRLTVL.

This clonotype appeared a few times. This chain links TRBV6-5 with TRBJ2-7; either TRBD1 or TRBD2 may supply D (5 bases each). CDR1 and CDR2 (germline): MNHEY, SVGAGI. The CDR3 runs to 13 residues. V was shortened by 8 bases and J by 0 bases, with 11 bases between the two germline ends. The CDR3 DNA sequence: TGTGCCAGCCGACAGCGGAGCTCCTACGAGCAGTACTTC. Translating gives CASRQRSSYEQYF.

The table lists this clonotype with many counts. The rearrangement uses TRBV12-3 or TRBV12-4 and TRBJ1-2; D is perhaps TRBD1 (6 bases). Trimming took 6 bases from V and 5 from J, leaving 13 bases between them. This CDR3 is built from 13 residues. The DNA for the CDR3 is TGTGCCAGCAGCTCCGACAGGAAGTATGGCTACACCTTC. Encoded protein: CASSSDRKYGYTF.

This clonotype was seen a handful of times. The V and J genes are TRBV27 and TRBJ1-6; possibly TRBD1 for D (5 bases). Germline lookup yields CDR1 MNHEY and CDR2 SMNVEV (reference sequence). V lost 4 bases and J 2 bases, leaving 9 bases between the germline ends. The CDR3 spans 15 residues. In DNA, the CDR3 is TGTGCCAGCAGTTCGGGGGGGGCCTATAATTCACCCCTCCACTTT. Translated: CASSSGGAYNSPLHF.

This clonotype was seen many times. The rearrangement joins TRBV5-1 to TRBJ2-2; possibly TRBD1 for D (5 bases). Germline loops: CDR1 SGHRS, CDR2 YFSETQ. Trimming cost V 5 bases and J 1 base, with 12 bases left between them. The CDR3 is made up of 15 amino acids. The CDR3 loop reads CASSRAQVNTGELFF. CDR3 DNA: TGCGCCAGCAGTCGAGCACAGGTGAACACCGGGGAGCTGTTTTTT. Drawing the rest from reference TRBV5-1 and TRBJ2-2, the complete variable domain is KAGVTQTPRYLIKTRGQQVTLSCSPISGHRSVSWYQQTPGQGLQFLFEYFSETQRNKGNFPGRFSGRQFSNSRSEMNVSTLELGDSALYLCASSRAQVNTGELFFGEGSRLTVL.

This clonotype was recorded a few times. The V gene is TRBV24-1, the J gene TRBJ1-4; the match to TRBD1 covers 7 bases. Germline-derived CDR1 and CDR2 are KGHDR and SFDVKD. The CDR3 runs 15 residues. Losses at the gene ends were 3 bases for V and 8 bases for J; bases not matched to a gene: 8. The CDR3 DNA reads as TGTGCCACCAGTGATCCTACAGGGGAGGTAGAAAAACTGTTTTTT. It encodes CATSDPTGEVEKLFF.

This clonotype was observed at least ten times. V usage is TRBV20-1 and J usage is TRBJ2-1, with D possibly being TRBD1 or TRBD2 (7 bases each). The CDR3 is made up of 16 amino acids. Germline V CDR1 and CDR2: DFQATT, SNEGSKA (reference sequence). V gave up 0 bases and J gave up 7 bases, with 19 bases separating them. The CDR3 nucleotides read TGCAGTGCTAGAGATCCGGTGACAGGGAGGGCTAATGAGCAGTTCTTC. This codes for CSARDPVTGRANEQFF.